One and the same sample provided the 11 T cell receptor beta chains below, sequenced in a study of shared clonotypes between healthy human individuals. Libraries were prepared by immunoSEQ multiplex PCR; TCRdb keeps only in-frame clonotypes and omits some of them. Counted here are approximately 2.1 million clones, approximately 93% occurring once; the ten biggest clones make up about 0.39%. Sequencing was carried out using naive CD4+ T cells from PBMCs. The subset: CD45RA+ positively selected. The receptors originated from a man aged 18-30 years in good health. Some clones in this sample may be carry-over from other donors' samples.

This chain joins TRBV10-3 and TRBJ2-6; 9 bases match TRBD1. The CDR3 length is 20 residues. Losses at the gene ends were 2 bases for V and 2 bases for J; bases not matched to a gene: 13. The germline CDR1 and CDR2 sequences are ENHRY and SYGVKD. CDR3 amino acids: CAISEPGTGTGRTGANVLTF. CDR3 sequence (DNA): TGTGCCATCAGTGAGCCAGGGACCGGGACAGGGCGTACTGGGGCCAACGTCCTGACTTTC.

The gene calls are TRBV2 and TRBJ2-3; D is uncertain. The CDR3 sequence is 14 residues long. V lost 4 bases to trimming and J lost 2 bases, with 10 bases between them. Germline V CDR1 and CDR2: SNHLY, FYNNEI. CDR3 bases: TGTGCCAGCAGTGGACTCGGAGCCACAGATACGCAGTATTTT. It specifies CASSGLGATDTQYF.

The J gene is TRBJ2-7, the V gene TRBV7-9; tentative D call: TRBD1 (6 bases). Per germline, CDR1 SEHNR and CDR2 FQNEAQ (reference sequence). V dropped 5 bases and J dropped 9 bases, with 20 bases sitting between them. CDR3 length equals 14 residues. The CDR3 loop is CASSPTGLPSGQYF. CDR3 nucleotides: TGTGCCAGCAGCCCCACAGGGCTTCCCTCGGGGCAGTACTTC.

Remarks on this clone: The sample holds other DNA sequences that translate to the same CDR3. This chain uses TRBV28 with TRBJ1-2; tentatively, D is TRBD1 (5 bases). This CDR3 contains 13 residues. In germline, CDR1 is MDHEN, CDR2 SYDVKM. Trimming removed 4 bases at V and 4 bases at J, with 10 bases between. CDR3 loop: CASSSGQTYGYTF. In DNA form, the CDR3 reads TGTGCCAGCAGTTCAGGGCAAACCTATGGCTACACCTTC.

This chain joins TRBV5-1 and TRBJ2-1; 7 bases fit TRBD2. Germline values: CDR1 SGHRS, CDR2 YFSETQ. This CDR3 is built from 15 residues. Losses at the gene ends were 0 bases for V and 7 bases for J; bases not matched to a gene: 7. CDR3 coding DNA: TGCGCCAGCAGCTTGGGGAGCGGGACTTTTAATGAGCAGTTCTTC. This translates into CASSLGSGTFNEQFF.

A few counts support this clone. The CDR3 is CASSLAGQDLYGYTF. CDR3 coding DNA: TGCGCCAGCAGCTTGGCCGGACAGGACCTCTATGGCTACACCTTC. The chain joins TRBV5-1 to TRBJ1-2; 7 positions agree with TRBD1. There are 15 residues in the CDR3. Germline loops: CDR1 SGHRS, CDR2 YFSETQ. V lost 0 bases to trimming and J lost 4 bases; unmatched junction nucleotides: 6.

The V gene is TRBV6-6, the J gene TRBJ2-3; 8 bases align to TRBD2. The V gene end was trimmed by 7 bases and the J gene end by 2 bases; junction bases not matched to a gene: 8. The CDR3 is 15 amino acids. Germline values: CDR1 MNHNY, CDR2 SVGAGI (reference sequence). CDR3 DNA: TGTGCCAGCATAGCTGTCGGGAGGGCCACAGATACGCAGTATTTT. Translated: CASIAVGRATDTQYF.

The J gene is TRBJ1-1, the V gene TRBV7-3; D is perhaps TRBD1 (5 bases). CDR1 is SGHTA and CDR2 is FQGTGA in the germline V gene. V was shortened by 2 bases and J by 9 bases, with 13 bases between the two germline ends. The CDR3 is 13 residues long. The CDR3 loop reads CASSLGWDGKAFF. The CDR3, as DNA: TGTGCCAGCAGCTTAGGTTGGGACGGAAAAGCTTTCTTT.

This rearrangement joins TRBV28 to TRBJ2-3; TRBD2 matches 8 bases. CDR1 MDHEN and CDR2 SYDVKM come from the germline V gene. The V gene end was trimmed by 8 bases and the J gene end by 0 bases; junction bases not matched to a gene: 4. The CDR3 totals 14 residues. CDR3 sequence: CASRGGFSTDTQYF. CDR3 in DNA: TGTGCCAGCCGGGGGGGCTTTAGCACAGATACGCAGTATTTT.

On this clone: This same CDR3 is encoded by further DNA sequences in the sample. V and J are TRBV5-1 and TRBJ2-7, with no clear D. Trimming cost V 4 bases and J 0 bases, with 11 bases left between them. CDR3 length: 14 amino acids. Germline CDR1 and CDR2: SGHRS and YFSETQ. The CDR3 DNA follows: TGCGCCAGCAGCCTGGCGTCGAGCTCCTACGAGCAGTACTTC. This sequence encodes CASSLASSSYEQYF. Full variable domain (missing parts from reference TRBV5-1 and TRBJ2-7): KAGVTQTPRYLIKTRGQQVTLSCSPISGHRSVSWYQQTPGQGLQFLFEYFSETQRNKGNFPGRFSGRQFSNSRSEMNVSTLELGDSALYLCASSLASSSYEQYFGPGTRLTVT.

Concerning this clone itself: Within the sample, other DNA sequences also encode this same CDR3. The CDR3 DNA reads as TGTGCCAGCAGGCGGCGGGGGAGCTCCTACAATGAGCAGTTCTTC. Translation gives CASRRRGSSYNEQFF. The V gene is TRBV2, the J gene TRBJ2-1, with 7 bases aligning to TRBD2. Germline V gene lookup returns CDR1 SNHLY and CDR2 FYNNEI. This CDR3 is 15 amino acids long. V lost 6 bases, J lost 0 bases, and 5 bases stayed unmatched.